This entry concerns a single TCR beta chain. Many counts were recorded for this clonotype. The specificity of this receptor is unknown. No clone much larger than this one lies a single base away; base qualities are absent. The data are from a study of identical twins listed by TCRdb under 2016. Background on the whole study: TCR alpha and beta repertoires from monozygotic twins, unrelated adults of various ages and cord blood were deep-sequenced to test whether fetal clonotypes persist. To rule out contamination, the twin experiments were replicated at different times with different library preparation protocols.

On the study overall, not on this receptor specifically: Zero-insertion analyses could be partly confounded by invariant T cells such as MAIT and iNKT, though diverse VJ usage argued against such confounding for most clonotypes. The excess sharing between twins in beta out-of-frame sequences was weaker because fewer shared sequences reduced the signal-to-noise ratio. Abundant cord blood beta clonotypes carried fewer insertions; young adult naive repertoires showed a weaker similar trend, while memory repertoires showed none. Because the same donors could not be followed over many years, conclusions were based on cross-sectional statistical analysis. In monozygotic twins, recombination models systematically underestimated out-of-frame TCR alpha sharing, but the models matched the sharing seen between unrelated individuals. Compared with coincidental sharing between unrelated individuals, an excess of low generation-probability sequences was observed among out-of-frame TCR alpha sequences shared between twins.

The library was built by means of 5' RACE. The instrument given in TCRdb is Illumina HiSeq 2000. A universal primer binding site was added through template switching, and the final cDNA carried a unique molecular identifier so that TCR cDNA molecules could be counted accurately. Specific primers in the conserved constant-segment region were used to synthesize first-strand cDNA for TCR alpha and beta chains. To control for contamination, every cDNA library carried two barcodes: a SMART-Mk sample barcode plus Illumina barcodes. Two successive PCR steps introduced TruSeq adapter sequences along with Illumina sample barcodes. The TCR alpha and beta cDNA libraries were sequenced on the Illumina HiSeq platform using custom primers. The source study handled its data this way. MiGEC was used to process raw reads and extract unique molecular identifiers, and MiXCR was used to find CDR3 positions. For each individual, recombination models were inferred using an EM algorithm with the repgenHMM and IGoR tools. The tcR package in R was used for shared clonotype analysis, with sharing normalized by the product of cloneset sizes. Out-of-frame nonproductive sequences were analyzed to study raw recombination free of thymic and clonal selection effects. TCRdb redid the processing of the public reads, applying fastp at Q25 and MiXCR, and retained in-frame beta chains. Rows merge per CDR3 protein into single entries with the most common DNA and genes. It is TCRdb's table, rather than the study itself, that gives the V and J calls and clone size. This sample holds about 700,000 distinct CDR3 sequences; over 8.5% were observed only once. More than 0.75% of the sample is in the top ten clones.

According to the germline V gene (reference sequence), CDR1 reads DFQATT and CDR2 reads SNEGSKA. V is shortened by 3 bases, J by 2 bases, and the region joining them spans 11 bases. The CDR3 runs 13 amino acids, cysteine and phenylalanine included. The CDR3 DNA has 39 bases and is translated from base 1. Every donor in the study was a healthy Caucasian. Three pairs of female monozygotic twins, all aged 18 to 29 years, made up the twin cohort. Peripheral blood mononuclear cells were the source from which RNA for the TCR libraries was isolated. These same data were also listed under a study on yellow fever vaccine responses in identical twins. Drawing on the second study: The T cell response to vaccination in identical twins was reported by the authors to appear partly convergent and partly personalized. In the study, vaccine-responding T cell clones were precisely tracked in identical twins.

The rearranged chain carries TRBV20-1 and TRBJ2-7; a weak D assignment points to TRBD2 (6 bases agree). The clonotype was recovered from a woman in her late teens or twenties in good health. The sequencing input was PBMCs. The sequenced DNA: TGCAGTGCTAGTGGCGGGGATACCTACGAGCAGTACTTC. It codes for CSASGGDTYEQYF.